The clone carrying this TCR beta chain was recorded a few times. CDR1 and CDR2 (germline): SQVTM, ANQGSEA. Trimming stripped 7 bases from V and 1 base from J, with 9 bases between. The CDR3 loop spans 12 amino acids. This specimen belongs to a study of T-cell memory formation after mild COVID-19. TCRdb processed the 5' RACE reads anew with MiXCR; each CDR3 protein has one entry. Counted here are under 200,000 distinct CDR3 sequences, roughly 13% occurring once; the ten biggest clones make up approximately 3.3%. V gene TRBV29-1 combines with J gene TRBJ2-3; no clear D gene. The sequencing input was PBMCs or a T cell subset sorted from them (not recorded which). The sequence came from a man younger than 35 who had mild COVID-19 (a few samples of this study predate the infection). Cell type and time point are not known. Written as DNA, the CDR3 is TGCAGCGGCCAGCAAGGCACAGATACGCAGTATTTT. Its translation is CSGQQGTDTQYF.